This TCR beta chain was identified in a study of blood T cell repertoires in COVID-19. Study-wide background: Samples taken during acute and convalescent COVID-19 were collected in the United States, Italy and Spain.

Generated by immunoSEQ multiplex PCR, the TCRdb table keeps only in-frame clones and is missing some. The sample includes hundreds of thousands of clones, around 90% of them seen just once. Trimming cost V 4 bases and J 1 base; bases outside gene matches: 9. The CDR3 spans 18 residues. Germline CDR1 reads LNHDA; CDR2 reads SQIVND (reference sequence). The chain combines TRBV19 with TRBJ2-5; the match to TRBD2 covers 13 bases. Sequencing used PBMCs or T cells enriched from blood (not recorded which). This TCR was recovered from a woman aged 60-75 years in a cohort exposed to, infected with or recovered from COVID-19 (not recorded which). CDR3 protein: CASSSGGTSGMGQETQYF. DNA of the CDR3: TGTGCCAGTAGTAGTGGCGGGACTAGCGGGATGGGCCAAGAGACCCAGTACTTC.